Detailed here is one TCR beta chain. As yet, its antigen is unknown. These data originate in a study of cytomegalovirus exposure and HLA in healthy donors. Study outcomes and limitations: Researchers catalogued some 160 TCR beta chains as cytomegalovirus-associated.

The germline gives CDR1 KGHSH, CDR2 LQKENI. The CDR3 consists of 16 residues. The junction had 5 bases not matched to a gene; V was cut back by 3 bases and J by 4 bases. Libraries were prepared by immunoSEQ multiplex PCR; TCRdb keeps only in-frame clonotypes and omits some of them. The sample yields around 150,000 clones, about 91% seen once. This sequence originates from a woman aged 18-29 years in good health and CMV-seropositive. The rearrangement links TRBV18 to TRBJ2-2; TRBD2 aligns across 10 bases. Sequenced sample: PBMCs. The CDR3, as DNA: TGTGCCAGCTCACCTACTAGCGGGGTGGCCACCGGGGAGCTGTTTTTT. Translated, it gives CASSPTSGVATGELFF.